These 8 T cell receptor beta chains were sequenced from one sample in a study of PD-1 blockade in classical Hodgkin lymphoma. Repertoires were generated with immunoSEQ multiplex PCR, while TCRdb's copy carries only in-frame clones and drops some. This sample yields more than 40,000 clones, of which about nine tenths are seen a single time; 8% to 10% belongs to the top ten. Brentuximab vedotin exposure varied, and every patient relapsed after autologous stem cell transplantation. The specimen comprised peripheral blood mononuclear cells (PBMCs), sampled at baseline. These receptors all stem from a human donor with classical Hodgkin lymphoma.

V and J are TRBV4-2 and TRBJ2-7; no clear D gene. Germline CDR1 and CDR2: LGHNA and YNFKEQ. Trimming removed 0 bases at V and 0 bases at J, with 9 bases between. The CDR3 loop spans 15 amino acids. The DNA for the CDR3 is TGTGCCAGCAGCCAAGATCGTGGCAGCTCCTACGAGCAGTACTTC. Its translation is CASSQDRGSSYEQYF.

J is TRBJ1-1 and V is TRBV19; a possible D gene is TRBD1 (5 bases). CDR1 LNHDA and CDR2 SQIVND come from the germline V gene (reference sequence). Trimming shortened V by 1 base and J by 8 bases, and 11 bases separated the two germline ends. The CDR3 is 13 residues long. CDR3 DNA: TGTGCCAGTAGTATAGTCGACAGCGAAGAAGCTTTCTTT. This encodes CASSIVDSEEAFF.

This rearrangement joins TRBV10-2 to TRBJ2-7, with D perhaps TRBD1 (5 bases). The V end lost 2 bases, the J end lost 2 bases, and 10 bases lay between the germline ends. The CDR3 is 14 amino acids. The V gene's germline CDR1 is WSHSY and CDR2 SAAADI. Here the CDR3 reads CASSEPGPPYEQYF. Here the CDR3 DNA reads TGCGCCAGCAGTGAGCCAGGGCCCCCCTACGAGCAGTACTTC.

The V gene is TRBV2, the J gene TRBJ2-7; 9 bases match TRBD2. V lost 5 bases to trimming and J lost 2 bases; unmatched junction nucleotides: 4. This CDR3 spans 14 amino acids. The germline gives CDR1 SNHLY, CDR2 FYNNEI. CDR3 coding DNA: TGTGCCAGCAGTCAGGGACTAGCACCCTACGAGCAGTACTTC. Protein sequence: CASSQGLAPYEQYF.

V and J are TRBV5-1 and TRBJ2-5, with 7 bases identical to TRBD2. This CDR3 is built from 14 residues. Germline CDR1 SGHRS, CDR2 YFSETQ. V lost 3 bases to trimming and J lost 1 base; unmatched junction nucleotides: 3. DNA for the CDR3: TGCGCCAGCAGCTGGGGAGGGCCCCAAGAGACCCAGTACTTC. Protein: CASSWGGPQETQYF.

V usage is TRBV7-2 and J usage is TRBJ2-7; 8 bases are shared with TRBD2. V gave up 4 bases and J gave up 3 bases; unmatched junction bases: 5. Germline values: CDR1 SGHTA, CDR2 FQGNSA. This CDR3 is built from 14 residues. The CDR3 nucleotides are TGTGCCAGCAGCTCAGCCGGGACTAGCTACGAGCAGTACTTC. Translating it yields CASSSAGTSYEQYF. Looking up the rest from reference TRBV7-2 and TRBJ2-7 gives the full variable domain: GAGVSQSPSNKVTEKGKDVELRCDPISGHTALYWYRQSLGQGLEFLIYFQGNSAPDKSGLPSDRFSAERTGGSVSTLTIQRTQQEDSAVYLCASSSAGTSYEQYFGPGTRLTVT.

This rearrangement joins TRBV5-1 to TRBJ2-3; TRBD2 matches 10 bases. Germline V gives CDR1 SGHRS, CDR2 YFSETQ. The length of the CDR3 is 15 residues. The V and J ends lost 4 bases and 5 bases, in that order; junction bases with no gene match: 7. The CDR3 DNA reads TGCGCCAGCAGCCGAACTAGCGGGGAGGGAGATACGCAGTATTTT. It yields the protein CASSRTSGEGDTQYF.

The rearrangement links TRBV29-1 to TRBJ1-5; D gene uncertain. Germline V gene lookup returns CDR1 SQVTM and CDR2 ANQGSEA. The CDR3 sequence is 13 residues long. V lost 4 bases to trimming and J lost 0 bases, with 7 bases between them. The CDR3 DNA sequence: TGCAGCGTTGTTTGGGATAGCAATCAGCCCCAGCATTTT. The encoded protein is CSVVWDSNQPQHF.